A single sample gave rise to the 7 T cell receptor beta chains below, sequenced in a study of shared clonotypes between healthy human individuals. Using immunoSEQ multiplex PCR, the repertoire was profiled, and TCRdb retains in-frame clones only, with some absent. The data contain 1.6 million or so clones, roughly 96% of them singletons. Sequencing input: naive CD4+ T cells sorted from blood. Indicated subset: CD45RA+ positively selected. The receptors were gathered from a man aged 30 to 39 in good health.

The CDR3 sequence is CASSVIGGSETQYF. The CDR3 DNA is TGTGCCAGTAGTGTCATTGGGGGGAGTGAGACCCAGTACTTC. This chain links TRBV19 with TRBJ2-5; D is perhaps TRBD2 (6 bases). Deletions cut 5 bases from V and 5 bases from J, with 15 bases between. Germline values: CDR1 LNHDA, CDR2 SQIVND (reference sequence). CDR3 length equals 14 residues.

The V call is TRBV5-1, the J call TRBJ2-3, with D perhaps matching TRBD1 (8 bases). The CDR3 totals 17 residues. CDR1 and CDR2 (germline): SGHRS, YFSETQ. Trimming pared 4 bases from V and 0 bases from J, leaving 18 bases between. The CDR3 sequence: CASSPRQGTTSTDTQYF. For the CDR3, the DNA is TGCGCCAGCAGCCCCAGACAGGGGACTACTAGCACAGATACGCAGTATTTT.

The V call is TRBV9, the J call TRBJ2-3, with unresolved D. The V end was cut by 0 bases, the J end by 3 bases, with 8 bases between. CDR3 length equals 14 residues. CDR1 and CDR2 (germline): SGDLS, YYNGEE. This chain's CDR3 is CASSVGARTDTQYF. Here the CDR3 DNA reads TGTGCCAGCAGCGTAGGCGCTAGGACAGATACGCAGTATTTT.

V usage is TRBV28 and J usage is TRBJ1-4; no clear D. The CDR3 is 14 amino acids. CDR1 is MDHEN, CDR2 SYDVKM, per germline. The ends were cut back, 8 bases at V and 8 bases at J, with 18 bases in the middle. The CDR3 DNA sequence: TGTGCCAGCTTTCTCACTGGGTATCAGGAAAAACTGTTTTTT. Its protein is CASFLTGYQEKLFF.

The chain joins TRBV11-2 to TRBJ2-1; D is unresolved. V gave up 1 base and J gave up 3 bases, with 13 bases separating them. The germline gives CDR1 SGHAT, CDR2 FQNNGV. The CDR3 totals 16 residues. The CDR3 region has the DNA TGTGCCAGCAGCTTAGTGGTTACGCAAGTCTACAATGAGCAGTTCTTC. It yields the protein CASSLVVTQVYNEQFF.

V usage is TRBV29-1 and J usage is TRBJ2-2; D is unresolved. Trimming took off 4 bases at V and 6 bases at J, with 15 bases between the two ends. CDR3 length: 14 amino acids. Germline V gene sequence: CDR1 SQVTM, CDR2 ANQGSEA. The CDR3 region is CSVVSLPSAGELFF. In nucleotides, the CDR3 is TGCAGCGTTGTATCGCTCCCAAGCGCCGGGGAGCTGTTTTTT.

As concerns this clone: Distinct nucleotide sequences in the sample also encode this CDR3. The chain joins TRBV7-9 to TRBJ2-7; 14 bases are shared with TRBD2. The CDR3 sequence is 15 residues long. Germline lookup yields CDR1 SEHNR and CDR2 FQNEAQ (reference sequence). Trimming cost V 5 bases and J 1 base; bases outside gene matches: 1. CDR3 protein: CASSRTSGRSYEQYF. CDR3 bases: TGTGCCAGCAGCCGGACTAGCGGGAGGTCCTACGAGCAGTACTTC.